Below are 6 T cell receptor beta chains sequenced from a single sample in a study of T cell responses to AZD1222 COVID-19 vaccine. Libraries were prepared by immunoSEQ multiplex PCR; TCRdb keeps only in-frame clonotypes and omits some of them. The data hold about 150,000 clones, with 88% observed a single time. The specimen comprised peripheral blood, sampled on day 0 of AZD1222 vaccination. All receptors come from an adult in good health.

The chain uses TRBV18 and TRBJ1-1; 8 bases are a match to TRBD1. Trimming removed 3 bases from V and 6 bases from J; junction bases left unmatched: 6. The germline gives CDR1 KGHSH, CDR2 LQKENI. CDR3 length: 14 residues. CDR3 protein: CASSPDRGISEAFF. As DNA, the CDR3 is TGTGCCAGCTCACCCGACAGGGGAATATCTGAAGCTTTCTTT.

DNA of the CDR3: TGTGCCAGCAGTCCTCAGACTAGCGGGGGCCGGGAGACCCAGTACTTC. Amino acid sequence: CASSPQTSGGRETQYF. The chain uses TRBV7-2 and TRBJ2-5; TRBD2 matches 12 bases. Per the germline V gene, CDR1 is SGHTA and CDR2 is FQGNSA. The CDR3 runs to 16 residues. The junction had 10 bases not matched to a gene; V was cut back by 6 bases and J by 5 bases. Looking up the rest from reference TRBV7-2 and TRBJ2-5 gives the full variable domain: GAGVSQSPSNKVTEKGKDVELRCDPISGHTALYWYRQSLGQGLEFLIYFQGNSAPDKSGLPSDRFSAERTGGSVSTLTIQRTQQEDSAVYLCASSPQTSGGRETQYFGPGTRLLVL.

The chain employs TRBV5-5 and TRBJ1-1; no definite D call. The CDR3 has 14 residues. The V gene's germline CDR1 is SGHKS and CDR2 YYEKEE (reference sequence). V was pared by 4 bases and J by 3 bases, with 13 bases between. CDR3 DNA sequence: TGTGCCAGCAGCCTCGCCCGCGGGGACACTGAAGCTTTCTTT. This codes for CASSLARGDTEAFF.

This clone was detected only a few times. The rearrangement links TRBV19 to TRBJ2-1; the match to TRBD2 covers 12 bases. This CDR3 is 19 amino acids long. Trimming at V came to 3 bases and at J to 4 bases, leaving 13 bases not matched to a gene. The V gene's germline CDR1 is LNHDA and CDR2 SQIVND (reference sequence). The CDR3 DNA follows: TGTGCCAGTAGTATGGGTGGACTAGCGGGAACATCTAGGTACAATGAGCAGTTCTTC. Translated: CASSMGGLAGTSRYNEQFF.

The sample holds one count of this clone. Other DNA sequences in this specimen translate into the identical CDR3. The chain employs TRBV6-5 and TRBJ1-3; maybe TRBD1 (5 bases). The CDR3 loop spans 15 amino acids. In germline, CDR1 is MNHEY, CDR2 SVGAGI. The V end lost 5 bases, the J end lost 0 bases, and 11 bases lay between the germline ends. The CDR3 DNA reads as TGTGCCAGCAGTCTAGGGGCGTACTCTGGAAACACCATATATTTT. Amino acids: CASSLGAYSGNTIYF.

This chain joins TRBV7-2 and TRBJ2-7; 8 bases match TRBD2. Germline CDR1 and CDR2: SGHTA and FQGNSA. This CDR3 region has 15 residues. V was pared by 4 bases and J by 2 bases, with 7 bases of the junction left unmatched. The DNA of the CDR3 is TGTGCCAGCAGCTCTCGGACTAGCAGGACCTACGAGCAGTACTTC. This sequence encodes CASSSRTSRTYEQYF.